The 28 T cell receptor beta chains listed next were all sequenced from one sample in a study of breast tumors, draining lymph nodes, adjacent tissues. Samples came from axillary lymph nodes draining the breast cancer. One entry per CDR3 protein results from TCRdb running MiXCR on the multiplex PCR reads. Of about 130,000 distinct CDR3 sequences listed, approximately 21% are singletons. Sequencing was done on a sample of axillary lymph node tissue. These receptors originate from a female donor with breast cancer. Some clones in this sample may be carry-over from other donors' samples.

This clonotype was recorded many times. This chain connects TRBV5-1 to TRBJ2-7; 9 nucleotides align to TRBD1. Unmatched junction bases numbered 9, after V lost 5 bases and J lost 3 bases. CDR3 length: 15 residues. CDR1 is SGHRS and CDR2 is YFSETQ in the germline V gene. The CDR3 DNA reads TGCGCCAGCAGTGACTACGGACAGGGGATCTACGAGCAGTACTTC. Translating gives CASSDYGQGIYEQYF.

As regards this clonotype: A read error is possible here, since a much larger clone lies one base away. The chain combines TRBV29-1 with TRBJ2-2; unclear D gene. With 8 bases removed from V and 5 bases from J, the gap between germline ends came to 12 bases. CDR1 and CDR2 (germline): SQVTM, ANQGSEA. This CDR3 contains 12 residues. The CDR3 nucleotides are TGCAGCCGCGCGGCTTTAACCGGGGAGCTGTTTTTT. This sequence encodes CSRAALTGELFF.

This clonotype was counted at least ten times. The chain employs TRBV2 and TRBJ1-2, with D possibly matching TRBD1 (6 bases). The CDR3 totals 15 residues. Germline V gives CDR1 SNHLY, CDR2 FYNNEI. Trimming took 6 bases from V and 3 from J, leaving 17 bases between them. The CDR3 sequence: CASRALTGRDYGYTF. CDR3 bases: TGTGCCAGCAGAGCCCTGACAGGCCGGGACTATGGCTACACCTTC.

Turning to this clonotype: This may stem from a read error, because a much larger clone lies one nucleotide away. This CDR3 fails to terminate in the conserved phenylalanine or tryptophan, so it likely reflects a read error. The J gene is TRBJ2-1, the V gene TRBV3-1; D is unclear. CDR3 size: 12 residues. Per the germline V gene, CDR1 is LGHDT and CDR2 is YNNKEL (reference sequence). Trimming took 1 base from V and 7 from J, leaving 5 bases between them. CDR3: CASSQVQNEQFL. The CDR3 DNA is TGTGCCAGCAGCCAAGTCCAGAATGAGCAGTTCCTC.

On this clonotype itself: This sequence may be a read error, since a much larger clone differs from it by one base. The CDR3: CANSETVYGYTF. DNA for the CDR3: TGTGCCAACAGCGAGACAGTCTATGGCTACACCTTC. The chain has TRBV9 and TRBJ1-2, with a weak D call TRBD1 (5 bases). This CDR3 has 12 residues. Germline V gene data show CDR1 as SGDLS and CDR2 as YYNGEE.

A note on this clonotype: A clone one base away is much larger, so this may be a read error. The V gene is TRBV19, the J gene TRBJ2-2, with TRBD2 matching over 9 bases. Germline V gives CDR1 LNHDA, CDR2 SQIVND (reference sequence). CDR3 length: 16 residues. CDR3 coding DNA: TGTACCAGTAGGGGTAGCGGGAGTATTGACACCGGGGAGCTGTTTTTT. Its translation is CTSRGSGSIDTGELFF.

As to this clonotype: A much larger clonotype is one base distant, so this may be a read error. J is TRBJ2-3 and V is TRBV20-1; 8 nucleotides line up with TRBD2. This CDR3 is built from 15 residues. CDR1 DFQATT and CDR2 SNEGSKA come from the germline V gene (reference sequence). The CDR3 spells CGARDQTGRGDTQYF. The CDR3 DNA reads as TGCGGTGCTAGAGATCAGACCGGGAGGGGCGATACGCAGTATTTT.

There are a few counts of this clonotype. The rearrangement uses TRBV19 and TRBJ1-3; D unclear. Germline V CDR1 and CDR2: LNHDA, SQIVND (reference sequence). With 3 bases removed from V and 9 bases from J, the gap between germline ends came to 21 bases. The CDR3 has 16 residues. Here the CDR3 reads CASSIGGEHRVGTIYF. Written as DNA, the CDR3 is TGTGCCAGTAGTATTGGCGGAGAGCATCGAGTCGGCACCATATATTTT.

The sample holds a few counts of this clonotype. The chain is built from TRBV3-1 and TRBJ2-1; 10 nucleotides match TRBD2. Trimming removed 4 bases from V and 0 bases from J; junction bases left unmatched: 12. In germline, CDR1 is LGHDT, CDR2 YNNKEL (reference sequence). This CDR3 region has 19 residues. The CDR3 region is CASSLAGLAGASSYNEQFF. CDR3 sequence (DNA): TGTGCCAGCAGCCTGGCGGGCCTAGCGGGAGCTTCCTCCTACAATGAGCAGTTCTTC.

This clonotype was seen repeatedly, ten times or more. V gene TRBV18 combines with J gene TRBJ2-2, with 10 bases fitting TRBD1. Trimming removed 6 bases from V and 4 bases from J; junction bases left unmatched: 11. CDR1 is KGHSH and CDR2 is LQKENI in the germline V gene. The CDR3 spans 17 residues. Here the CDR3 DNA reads TGTGCCAGCTCGCCAACGGGACAGGGGACAAGCACCGGGGAGCTGTTTTTT. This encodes CASSPTGQGTSTGELFF.

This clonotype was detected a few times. CDR3 in amino acids: CASSVRGGADTQYF. Here the CDR3 DNA reads TGTGCCAGCAGTGTTAGGGGTGGCGCAGATACGCAGTATTTT. The chain is built from TRBV28 and TRBJ2-3, with TRBD1 as a possible D gene (5 bases). The CDR3 runs 14 residues. V gave up 5 bases and J gave up 4 bases, with 13 bases separating them. The germline V gene encodes CDR1 MDHEN and CDR2 SYDVKM.

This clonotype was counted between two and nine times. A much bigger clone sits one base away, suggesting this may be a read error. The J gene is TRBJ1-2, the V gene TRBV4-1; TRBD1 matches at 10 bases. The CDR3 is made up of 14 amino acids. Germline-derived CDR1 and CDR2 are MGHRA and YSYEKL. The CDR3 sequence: CAIRPGTGDYGYTF. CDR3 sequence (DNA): TGTGCCATCAGGCCCGGGACAGGGGACTATGGCTACACCTTC.

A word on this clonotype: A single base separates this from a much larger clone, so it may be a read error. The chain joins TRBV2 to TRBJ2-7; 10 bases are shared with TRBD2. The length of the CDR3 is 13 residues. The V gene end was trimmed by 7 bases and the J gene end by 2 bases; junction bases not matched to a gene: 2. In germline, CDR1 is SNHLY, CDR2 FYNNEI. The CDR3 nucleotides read TGTGCCAGCATCGGGACTAGCGCCTACGAGCAGTACTTC. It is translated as CASIGTSAYEQYF.

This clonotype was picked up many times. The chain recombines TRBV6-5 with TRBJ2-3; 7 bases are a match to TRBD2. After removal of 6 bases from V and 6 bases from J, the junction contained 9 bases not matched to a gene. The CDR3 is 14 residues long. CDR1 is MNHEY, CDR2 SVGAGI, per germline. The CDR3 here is CASSPRREMDTQYF. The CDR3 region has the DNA TGTGCCAGCAGCCCTAGGCGGGAGATGGATACGCAGTATTTT.

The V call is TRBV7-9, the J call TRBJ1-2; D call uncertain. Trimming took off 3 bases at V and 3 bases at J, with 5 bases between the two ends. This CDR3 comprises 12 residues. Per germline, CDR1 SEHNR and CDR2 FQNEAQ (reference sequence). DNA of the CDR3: TGTGCCAGCAGCTTTACGCACTATGGCTACACCTTC. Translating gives CASSFTHYGYTF.

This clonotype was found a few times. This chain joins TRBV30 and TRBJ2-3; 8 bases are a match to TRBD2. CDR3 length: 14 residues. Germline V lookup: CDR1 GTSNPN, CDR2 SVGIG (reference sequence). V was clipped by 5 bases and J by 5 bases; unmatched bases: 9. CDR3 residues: CAWVPGLAGDTQYF. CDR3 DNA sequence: TGTGCCTGGGTCCCTGGGCTAGCGGGAGATACGCAGTATTTT.

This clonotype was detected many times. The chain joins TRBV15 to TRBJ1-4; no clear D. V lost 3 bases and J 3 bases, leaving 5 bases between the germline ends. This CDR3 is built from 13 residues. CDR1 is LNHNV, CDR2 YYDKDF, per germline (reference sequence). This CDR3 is CATSRAPNEKLFF. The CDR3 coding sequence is TGTGCCACCAGCAGGGCCCCTAATGAAAAACTGTTTTTT.

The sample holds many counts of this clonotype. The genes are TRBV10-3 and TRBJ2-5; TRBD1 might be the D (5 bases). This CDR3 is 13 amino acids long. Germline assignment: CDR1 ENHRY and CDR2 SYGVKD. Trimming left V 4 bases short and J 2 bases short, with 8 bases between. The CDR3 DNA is TGTGCCATCAGTGGACAGCCTCAAGAGACCCAGTACTTC. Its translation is CAISGQPQETQYF.

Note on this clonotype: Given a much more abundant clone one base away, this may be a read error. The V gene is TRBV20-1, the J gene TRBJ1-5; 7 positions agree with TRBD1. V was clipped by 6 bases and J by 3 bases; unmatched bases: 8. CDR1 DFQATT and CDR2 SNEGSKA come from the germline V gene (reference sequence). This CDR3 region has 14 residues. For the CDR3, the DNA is TGCAGTGCCCCGGGACAGCGCACCAATCAGCCCCAGCATTTT. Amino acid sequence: CSAPGQRTNQPQHF.

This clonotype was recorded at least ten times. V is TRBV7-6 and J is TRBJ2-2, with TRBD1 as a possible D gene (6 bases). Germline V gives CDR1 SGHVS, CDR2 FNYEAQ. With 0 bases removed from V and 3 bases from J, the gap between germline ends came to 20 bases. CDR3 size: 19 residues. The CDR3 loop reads CASSLAAAGTSMDTGELFF. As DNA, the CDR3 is TGTGCCAGCAGCTTAGCGGCCGCAGGGACATCAATGGACACCGGGGAGCTGTTTTTT.

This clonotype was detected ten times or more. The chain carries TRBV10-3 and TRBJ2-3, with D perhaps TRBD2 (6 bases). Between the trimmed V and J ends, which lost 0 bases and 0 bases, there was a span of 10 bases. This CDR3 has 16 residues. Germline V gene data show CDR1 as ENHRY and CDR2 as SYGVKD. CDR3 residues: CAISESSGLSTDTQYF. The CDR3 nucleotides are TGTGCCATCAGTGAGTCTAGCGGACTAAGCACAGATACGCAGTATTTT.

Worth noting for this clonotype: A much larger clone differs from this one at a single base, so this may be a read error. CDR3 sequence: CAGKLDRGREMRLAANGTDTQYF. In DNA form, the CDR3 reads TGTGCCGGCAAATTGGACAGGGGGAGGGAAATGCGACTAGCGGCTAACGGGACAGATACGCAGTATTTT. The gene calls are TRBV12-3 or TRBV12-4 and TRBJ2-3, with D tentatively TRBD1 (10 bases). The CDR3 consists of 23 residues. Trimming cost V 11 bases and J 3 bases, with 45 bases left between them.

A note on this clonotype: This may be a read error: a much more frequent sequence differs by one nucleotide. The CDR3, as DNA: TGTGCCAGCAGTTTAAACGATGAGCAGTTCTTC. This translates into CASSLNDEQFF. This chain uses TRBV28 with TRBJ2-1; D remains unclear. Trimming took off 2 bases at V and 8 bases at J, with 4 bases between the two ends. The CDR3 is made up of 11 amino acids. Germline V gives CDR1 MDHEN, CDR2 SYDVKM.

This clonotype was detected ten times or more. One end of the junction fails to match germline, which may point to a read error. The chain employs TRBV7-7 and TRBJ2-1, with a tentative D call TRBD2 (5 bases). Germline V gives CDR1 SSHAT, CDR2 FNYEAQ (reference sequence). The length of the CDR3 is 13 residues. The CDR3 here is CASSLAPGDEQFF. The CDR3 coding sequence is TGTGCTAGCAGCTTAGCGCCCGGCGATGAGCAGTTCTTC.

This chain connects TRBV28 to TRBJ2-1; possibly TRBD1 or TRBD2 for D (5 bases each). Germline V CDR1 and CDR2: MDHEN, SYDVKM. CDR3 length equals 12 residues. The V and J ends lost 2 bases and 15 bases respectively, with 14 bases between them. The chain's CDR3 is CASSLRGRGGFF. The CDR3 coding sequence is TGTGCCAGCAGTTTACGGGGCCGCGGTGGGTTCTTC.

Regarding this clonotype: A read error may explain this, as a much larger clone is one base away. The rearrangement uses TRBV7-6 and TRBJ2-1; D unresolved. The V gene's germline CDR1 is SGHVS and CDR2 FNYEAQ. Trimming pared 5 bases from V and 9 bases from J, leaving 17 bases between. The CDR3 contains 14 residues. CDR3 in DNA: TGTGCCAGCAGCGGTAAACGACTGGCCGGTGAGCAGTTCTTC. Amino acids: CASSGKRLAGEQFF. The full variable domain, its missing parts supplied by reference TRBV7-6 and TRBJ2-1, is GAGVSQSPRYKVTKRGQDVALRCDPISGHVSLYWYRQALGQGPEFLTYFNYEAQQDKSGLPNDRFSAERPEGSISTLTIQRTEQRDSAMYRCASSGKRLAGEQFFGPGTRLTVL.

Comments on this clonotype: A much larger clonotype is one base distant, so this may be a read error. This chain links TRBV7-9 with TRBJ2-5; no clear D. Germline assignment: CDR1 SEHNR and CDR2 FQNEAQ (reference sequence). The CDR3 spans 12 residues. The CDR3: CASSPWEEAQYF. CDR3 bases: TGTGCCAGCAGCCCCTGGGAAGAGGCCCAGTACTTC.

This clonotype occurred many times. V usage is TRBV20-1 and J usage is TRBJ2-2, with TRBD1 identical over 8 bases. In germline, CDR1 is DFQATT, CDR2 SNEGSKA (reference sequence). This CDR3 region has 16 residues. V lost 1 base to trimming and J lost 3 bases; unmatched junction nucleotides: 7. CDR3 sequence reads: CSARARDRGDTGELFF. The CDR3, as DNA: TGCAGTGCTAGAGCACGAGACAGGGGCGACACCGGGGAGCTGTTTTTT.